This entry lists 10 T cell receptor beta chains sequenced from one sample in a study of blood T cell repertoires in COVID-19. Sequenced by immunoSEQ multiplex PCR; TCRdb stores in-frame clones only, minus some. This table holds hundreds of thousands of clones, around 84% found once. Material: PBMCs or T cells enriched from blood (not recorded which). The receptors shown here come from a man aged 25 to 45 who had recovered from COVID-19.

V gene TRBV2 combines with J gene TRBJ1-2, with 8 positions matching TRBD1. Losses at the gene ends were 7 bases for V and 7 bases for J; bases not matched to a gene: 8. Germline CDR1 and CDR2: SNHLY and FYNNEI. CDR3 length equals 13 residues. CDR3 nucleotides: TGTGCCAGCAAGGCGGCAGGGGGCACTGGCTACACCTTC. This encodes CASKAAGGTGYTF.

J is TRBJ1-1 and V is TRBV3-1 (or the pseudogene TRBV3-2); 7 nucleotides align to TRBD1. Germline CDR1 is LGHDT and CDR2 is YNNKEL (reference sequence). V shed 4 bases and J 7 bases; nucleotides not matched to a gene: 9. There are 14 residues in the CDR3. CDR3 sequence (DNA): TGTGCCAGCAGCCCAACAGGGGTGGGTAATGAAGCTTTCTTT. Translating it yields CASSPTGVGNEAFF.

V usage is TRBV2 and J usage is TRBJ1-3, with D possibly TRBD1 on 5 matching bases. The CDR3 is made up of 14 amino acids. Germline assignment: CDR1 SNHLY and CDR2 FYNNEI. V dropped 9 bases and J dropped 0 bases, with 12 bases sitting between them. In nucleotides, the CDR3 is TGTGCCAGAACCACAGGAGACTCTGGAAACACCATATATTTT. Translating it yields CARTTGDSGNTIYF.

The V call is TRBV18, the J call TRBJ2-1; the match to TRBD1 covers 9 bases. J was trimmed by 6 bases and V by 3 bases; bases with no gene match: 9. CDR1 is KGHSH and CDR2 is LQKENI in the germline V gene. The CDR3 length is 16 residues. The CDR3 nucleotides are TGTGCCAGCTCACCTCAGACAGGGGGAACGCTCAATGAGCAGTTCTTC. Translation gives CASSPQTGGTLNEQFF.

CDR3 residues: CASSLLQDRRAGKLFF. Written as DNA, the CDR3 is TGTGCCAGCAGTTTACTACAGGACAGAAGGGCGGGAAAACTGTTTTTT. The chain is built from TRBV28 and TRBJ1-4; a weak D match, TRBD1 (6 bases). V lost 2 bases to trimming and J lost 10 bases, with 20 bases between them. CDR1 and CDR2 (germline): MDHEN, SYDVKM. This CDR3 is built from 16 residues.

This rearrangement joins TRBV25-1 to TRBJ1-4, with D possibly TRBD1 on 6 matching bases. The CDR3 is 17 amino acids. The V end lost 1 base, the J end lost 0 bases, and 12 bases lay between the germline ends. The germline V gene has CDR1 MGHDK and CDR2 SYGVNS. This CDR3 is CASSELGHPPTNEKLFF. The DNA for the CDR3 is TGTGCCAGCAGTGAATTGGGACACCCACCAACTAATGAAAAACTGTTTTTT.

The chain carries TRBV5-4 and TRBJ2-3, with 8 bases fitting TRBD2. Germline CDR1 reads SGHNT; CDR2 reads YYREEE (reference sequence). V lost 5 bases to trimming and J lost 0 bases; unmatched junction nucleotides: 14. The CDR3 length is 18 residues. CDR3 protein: CASRPRGLGSSSTDTQYF. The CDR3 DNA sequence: TGTGCCAGCAGACCTAGGGGACTAGGTAGCTCGAGCACAGATACGCAGTATTTT.

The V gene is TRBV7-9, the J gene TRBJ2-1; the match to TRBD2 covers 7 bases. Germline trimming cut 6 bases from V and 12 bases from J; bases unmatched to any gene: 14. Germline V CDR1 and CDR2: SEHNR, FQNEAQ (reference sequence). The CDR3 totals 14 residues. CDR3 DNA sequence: TGTGCCAGCAGTTTCCGACTGGACGGCGGGGGGCAGTTCTTC. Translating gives CASSFRLDGGGQFF.

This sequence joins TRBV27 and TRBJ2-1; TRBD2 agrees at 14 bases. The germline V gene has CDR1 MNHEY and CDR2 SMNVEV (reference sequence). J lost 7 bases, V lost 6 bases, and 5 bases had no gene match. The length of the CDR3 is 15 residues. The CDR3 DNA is TGTGCCAGCAGCCCCGGGACTAGCGGGGGAAATGAGCAGTTCTTC. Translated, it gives CASSPGTSGGNEQFF.

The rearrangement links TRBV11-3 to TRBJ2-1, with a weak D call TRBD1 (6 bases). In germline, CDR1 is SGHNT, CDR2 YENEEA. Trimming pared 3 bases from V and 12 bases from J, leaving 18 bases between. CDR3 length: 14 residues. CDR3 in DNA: TGTGCCAGCAGCTTGGTGGGGGCGGTGGGCCCGCAGTTCTTC. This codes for CASSLVGAVGPQFF.